This is a list of T cell receptor beta chains from one sample in a study of blood T cell repertoires in COVID-19. Only in-frame clones appear in the TCRdb table, and some are missing; sequencing was by immunoSEQ multiplex PCR. The table records a few hundred thousand clones, roughly nine tenths of them present only once. The sequenced material came from peripheral blood. Receptors were obtained from a man aged 18 to 30 with active or convalescent COVID-19. Each CDR3 is given with its conserved first and last residue. Fields, in order: V gene, J gene, clone size, D gene, CDR3 protein, CDR3 DNA. A D gene is named only where the DNA matches it firmly. Some rows mark clone size as missing; the rest say once, few, many or name a class of expanded clone.

V: TRBV5-1; J: TRBJ2-7; size: -; D: -; CDR3: CASSSRQLYEQYF; DNA: TGCGCCAGCAGCTCACGACAGTTATACGAGCAGTACTTC
V: TRBV29-1; J: TRBJ2-1; size: -; D: -; CDR3: CSVVGHTYNEQFF; DNA: TGCAGCGTTGTAGGACACACATACAATGAGCAGTTCTTC
V: TRBV7-2; J: TRBJ1-1; size: once; D: -; CDR3: CASSSRRGRDTEAFF; DNA: TGTGCCAGCAGCTCGCGTCGGGGTCGGGACACTGAAGCTTTCTTT
V: TRBV4-2; J: TRBJ1-3; size: -; D: -; CDR3: CASSHMPDKRRRGNTIYF; DNA: TGTGCCAGCAGCCATATGCCGGACAAACGGCGAAGGGGAAACACCATATATTTT
V: TRBV11-2; J: TRBJ2-7; size: -; D: TRBD1; CDR3: CASSFGGTGFNEQYF; DNA: TGTGCCAGCAGCTTCGGAGGGACAGGGTTCAACGAGCAGTACTTC
V: TRBV6-1; J: TRBJ1-3; size: few; D: -; CDR3: CASSDRAGNTIYF; DNA: TGTGCCAGCAGTGACAGGGCCGGAAACACCATATATTTT
V: TRBV9; J: TRBJ2-1; size: -; D: TRBD1; CDR3: CASSVGLGTGAGEQFF; DNA: TGTGCCAGCAGCGTAGGGTTGGGGACAGGGGCAGGTGAGCAGTTCTTC
V: TRBV7-9; J: TRBJ1-2; size: -; D: TRBD1; CDR3: CASSPGDRINYGYTF; DNA: TGTGCCAGCAGCCCGGGGGACAGAATTAACTATGGCTACACCTTC
V: TRBV7-9; J: TRBJ2-7; size: -; D: TRBD1; CDR3: CASSHPGGTYEQYF; DNA: TGTGCCAGCAGCCACCCAGGGGGCACCTACGAGCAGTACTTC
V: TRBV24-1; J: TRBJ2-1; size: -; D: TRBD1; CDR3: CATSEGPRGNEQFF; DNA: TGTGCCACCAGTGAGGGTCCCAGGGGGAATGAGCAGTTCTTC
V: TRBV6-5; J: TRBJ2-7; size: -; D: TRBD1; CDR3: CASSYSAGGIDEQYF; DNA: TGTGCCAGCAGTTACTCTGCAGGGGGCATCGACGAGCAGTACTTC
V: TRBV7-2; J: TRBJ2-4; size: -; D: -; CDR3: CASSPRDIGKNIQYF; DNA: TGTGCCAGCAGCCCGAGGGACATCGGCAAAAACATTCAGTACTTC